Following are 11 T cell receptor beta chains from one sample sequenced in a study of spatial heterogeneity in lung cancer. MiXCR, applied by TCRdb to the 5' RACE reads, yields one record per CDR3 protein. The table includes tens of thousands of distinct CDR3 sequences, approximately 13% detected once. Noted time point: sample taken at primary tumor resection. Material: PBMCs, obtained at surgery. These receptor sequences come from a male donor with early-stage non-small cell lung cancer.

This clonotype was recorded a few times. This rearrangement joins TRBV5-1 to TRBJ1-2, with 9 bases aligning to TRBD1. The germline V gene encodes CDR1 SGHRS and CDR2 YFSETQ. V was pared by 3 bases and J by 1 base, with 1 base of the junction left unmatched. The CDR3 runs 14 residues. The CDR3 sequence: CASSWGQGNYGYTF. In DNA form, the CDR3 reads TGCGCCAGCAGCTGGGGACAGGGTAACTATGGCTACACCTTC.

The chain uses TRBV19 and TRBJ2-1; D ambiguous. Deletions cut 7 bases from V and 5 bases from J, with 15 bases between. The CDR3 is 14 amino acids. Germline V gene data show CDR1 as LNHDA and CDR2 as SQIVND (reference sequence). DNA for the CDR3: TGTGCCAGTACCCTCCTCGCGTTCGACAATGAGCAGTTCTTC. This codes for CASTLLAFDNEQFF.

This clonotype was seen a handful of times. The rearrangement joins TRBV19 to TRBJ2-6; D gene unclear. Deletions cut 3 bases from V and 0 bases from J, with 3 bases between. This CDR3 has 14 residues. Germline lookup yields CDR1 LNHDA and CDR2 SQIVND (reference sequence). CDR3 bases: TGTGCCAGTAGTATTGACTCTGGGGCCAACGTCCTGACTTTC. Translating it yields CASSIDSGANVLTF.

The chain employs TRBV6-5 and TRBJ2-2, with D tentatively TRBD1 or TRBD2 (5 bases each). This CDR3 comprises 13 residues. Per germline, CDR1 MNHEY and CDR2 SVGAGI. The V gene lost 8 bases and the J gene lost 5 bases, with 12 bases spanning the gap. The CDR3 protein is CASLGEGTGELFF. CDR3 DNA: TGTGCCAGCTTAGGAGAGGGGACCGGGGAGCTGTTTTTT.

This clonotype has ten or more counts. The CDR3 region has the DNA TGTGCCAGCAGCTTAGATGTAGATACGCAGTATTTT. This sequence encodes CASSLDVDTQYF. J is TRBJ2-3 and V is TRBV7-8, with D unresolved. The germline CDR1 and CDR2 sequences are SGHVS and FQNEAQ. With 1 base removed from V and 5 bases from J, the gap between germline ends came to 4 bases. The CDR3 is 12 amino acids.

In its sample, this clonotype was seen many times. The chain uses TRBV7-2 and TRBJ2-1, with D unresolved. The V gene's germline CDR1 is SGHTA and CDR2 FQGNSA. The CDR3 spans 15 residues. Trimming removed 2 bases at V and 2 bases at J, with 10 bases between. CDR3: CASSLRLFTYNEQFF. DNA for the CDR3: TGTGCCAGCAGCTTAAGACTTTTTACCTACAATGAGCAGTTCTTC.

This clonotype appeared many times. The chain combines TRBV28 with TRBJ2-7; D is perhaps TRBD1 (6 bases). V was shortened by 6 bases and J by 4 bases, with 13 bases between the two germline ends. This CDR3 is built from 13 residues. Germline V gene sequence: CDR1 MDHEN, CDR2 SYDVKM. CDR3 bases: TGTGCCAGCAGACAACCCGGACAGTACGAGCAGTACTTC. It translates to CASRQPGQYEQYF.

The table lists this clonotype with a few counts. This sequence joins TRBV7-9 and TRBJ2-4; TRBD2 agrees at 7 bases. J gave up 5 bases and V 1 base, and 14 bases lay outside the gene matches. Germline V CDR1 and CDR2: SEHNR, FQNEAQ (reference sequence). There are 18 residues in the CDR3. The CDR3 loop reads CASSLVRRLAAAENIQYF. The DNA of the CDR3 is TGTGCCAGCAGCTTAGTGAGGAGGCTAGCGGCGGCCGAAAACATTCAGTACTTC.

The chain recombines TRBV18 with TRBJ2-1, with 7 bases lining up with TRBD1. The CDR3 consists of 13 residues. Germline CDR1 is KGHSH and CDR2 is LQKENI. V lost 3 bases, J lost 6 bases, and 2 bases stayed unmatched. The CDR3 here is CASSPGTANEQFF. The CDR3 DNA sequence: TGTGCCAGCTCACCTGGGACAGCCAATGAGCAGTTCTTC. Full variable domain (rest looked up from reference TRBV18 and TRBJ2-1): NAGVMQNPRHLVRRRGQEARLRCSPMKGHSHVYWYRQLPEEGLKFMVYLQKENIIDESGMPKERFSAEFPKEGPSILRIQQVVRGDSAAYFCASSPGTANEQFFGPGTRLTVL.

This clonotype was detected only a few times. The rearrangement joins TRBV29-1 to TRBJ1-4, with TRBD1 matching 7 bases. The V and J ends lost 3 bases and 0 bases, in that order; junction bases with no gene match: 4. The CDR3 is made up of 15 amino acids. The germline V gene encodes CDR1 SQVTM and CDR2 ANQGSEA. CDR3 coding DNA: TGCAGCGTTGAGGACAGGTTTTCAACTAATGAAAAACTGTTTTTT. It encodes CSVEDRFSTNEKLFF.

This clonotype came up many times. The chain's CDR3 is CASSLYISGTGELFF. DNA of the CDR3: TGTGCCAGCAGTTTATACATCAGTGGCACCGGGGAGCTGTTTTTT. The chain couples TRBV28 to TRBJ2-2; the D is unclear. There are 15 residues in the CDR3. Germline V CDR1 and CDR2: MDHEN, SYDVKM. The V gene lost 1 base and the J gene lost 4 bases, with 10 bases spanning the gap.